Following are 27 T cell receptor beta chains from one sample sequenced in a study of cytomegalovirus exposure and HLA in healthy donors. Primers for the PCR totalled 60 Vbeta and 13 Jbeta. TCRdb keeps only in-frame clones here, not all; method: immunoSEQ multiplex PCR. The sample consists of approximately 200,000 clones, roughly 77% of them appearing once. The sample taken for sequencing was PBMCs. Receptors originate from a woman aged 30 to 39 in good health and CMV-seropositive.

V and J are TRBV6-6 and TRBJ2-1; TRBD2 is a possible D gene (5 bases). The germline V gene has CDR1 MNHNY and CDR2 SVGAGI (reference sequence). The CDR3 is 15 residues long. V gave up 6 bases and J gave up 7 bases, with 19 bases separating them. In DNA form, the CDR3 reads TGTGCCAGCAGCTCAACGTTACTAGTTGGGAATGAGCAGTTCTTC. Amino acid sequence: CASSSTLLVGNEQFF.

V is TRBV27 and J is TRBJ2-2, with 11 bases aligning to TRBD1. Germline V gene sequence: CDR1 MNHEY, CDR2 SMNVEV (reference sequence). V lost 6 bases to trimming and J lost 3 bases; unmatched junction nucleotides: 3. The CDR3 contains 15 residues. The CDR3 loop reads CASSRTGGDTGELFF. DNA for the CDR3: TGTGCCAGCAGCCGGACAGGGGGCGACACCGGGGAGCTGTTTTTT.

This chain joins TRBV6-1 and TRBJ2-5; no clear D. The CDR3 extends over 14 amino acids. Germline values: CDR1 MNHNS, CDR2 SASEGT. Trimming removed 7 bases at V and 5 bases at J, with 17 bases between. CDR3 DNA: TGTGCCAGCACTGCCATATGGAGTCTGGAGACCCAGTACTTC. This translates into CASTAIWSLETQYF.

This rearrangement joins TRBV6-1 to TRBJ2-7, with TRBD1 matching 10 bases. The CDR3 is 15 residues long. Germline V gene sequence: CDR1 MNHNS, CDR2 SASEGT. Germline trimming cut 6 bases from V and 2 bases from J; bases unmatched to any gene: 7. The CDR3 sequence is CASRESGQGAYEQYF. The CDR3 nucleotides are TGTGCCAGCAGGGAGAGCGGACAGGGGGCCTACGAGCAGTACTTC.

The CDR3 DNA is TGTGCCAGCAGCAATCCGGGTATAGGAATCACTGAAGCTTTCTTT. This codes for CASSNPGIGITEAFF. The chain recombines TRBV27 with TRBJ1-1; D is unclear. This CDR3 region has 15 residues. The germline V and J ends were trimmed by 6 bases and 4 bases, with 18 bases remaining between them. Germline CDR1 MNHEY, CDR2 SMNVEV (reference sequence).

In this sample, this clone turned up a few times. The genes are TRBV5-1 and TRBJ1-2; the D is unclear. Trimming removed 4 bases from V and 8 bases from J, with 15 bases in between. Germline V gene data show CDR1 as SGHRS and CDR2 as YFSETQ. The CDR3 spans 13 residues. CDR3 region: CASSPAGEHGYTF. CDR3 coding DNA: TGCGCCAGCAGCCCCGCCGGGGAGCACGGCTACACCTTC.

The rearrangement uses TRBV5-6 and TRBJ2-1, with 10 nucleotides matching TRBD2. Germline CDR1 is SGHDT and CDR2 is YYEEEE. This CDR3 is 12 amino acids long. V shed 8 bases, J shed 12 bases, and the junction held 8 bases outside the gene matches. The DNA of the CDR3 is TGTGCCAGTAGAGCGGGAGGGAGCGCGCAGTTCTTC. Amino acids: CASRAGGSAQFF.

The chain couples TRBV5-1 to TRBJ2-7; the D gene is possibly TRBD2 (6 bases). This CDR3 has 18 residues. The V gene's germline CDR1 is SGHRS and CDR2 YFSETQ. V lost 1 base and J lost 0, with 20 bases in between. For the CDR3, the DNA is TGCGCCAGCAGCTTGAGGTCCGGGACTGCGAGAACCTCCTACGAGCAGTACTTC. Encoded protein: CASSLRSGTARTSYEQYF.

The chain employs TRBV27 and TRBJ2-1; the match to TRBD2 covers 10 bases. Trimming took 1 base from V and 6 from J; bases not matched to a gene: 3. From germline, CDR1 is MNHEY and CDR2 SMNVEV (reference sequence). The CDR3 consists of 15 residues. The CDR3 here is CASSLYPSGSNEQFF. The CDR3 bases are TGTGCCAGCAGTTTATATCCTAGCGGGAGCAATGAGCAGTTCTTC.

The chain recombines TRBV10-3 with TRBJ2-1; D possibly corresponds to TRBD1 (5 bases). From germline, CDR1 is ENHRY and CDR2 SYGVKD. The CDR3 is 14 amino acids. V lost 2 bases and J 6 bases, leaving 11 bases between the germline ends. The CDR3 protein is CAISESAGINEQFF. The CDR3 region has the DNA TGTGCCATCAGTGAGAGTGCAGGGATCAATGAGCAGTTCTTC.

This clone has more than one count but fewer than ten. The chain has TRBV6-1 and TRBJ2-1; 13 nucleotides agree with TRBD2. Germline loops: CDR1 MNHNS, CDR2 SASEGT. Germline trimming cut 4 bases from V and 9 bases from J; bases unmatched to any gene: 3. This CDR3 spans 14 amino acids. The CDR3 region has the DNA TGTGCCAGCAGTGGAACTAGCGGGAGGGCTGAGCAGTTCTTC. Encoded protein: CASSGTSGRAEQFF.

This clone was found a few times. Additional DNA sequences in this sample encode the identical CDR3. The chain has TRBV6-1 and TRBJ2-7, with a tentative D call TRBD2 (5 bases). The CDR3 is 14 residues long. With 4 bases removed from V and 0 bases from J, the gap between germline ends came to 10 bases. Germline CDR1 reads MNHNS; CDR2 reads SASEGT. The CDR3 here is CASSVGLVSYEQYF. CDR3 bases: TGTGCCAGCAGTGTCGGACTCGTCTCCTACGAGCAGTACTTC.

This clone has more than one count but fewer than ten. The CDR3 sequence: CASSPFPGTGGTGELFF. The CDR3 DNA is TGTGCCAGCAGTCCCTTCCCCGGGACAGGGGGGACCGGGGAGCTGTTTTTT. V gene TRBV7-7 combines with J gene TRBJ2-2; 11 bases are a match to TRBD1. The J segment lost 5 bases and the V segment lost 6 bases, leaving 11 bases of the junction unmatched. The CDR3 loop spans 17 amino acids. CDR1 is SSHAT, CDR2 FNYEAQ, per germline (reference sequence). The variable domain in full, with the rest retrieved from reference TRBV7-7 and TRBJ2-2, is GAGVSQSPRYKVTKRGQDVTLRCDPISSHATLYWYQQALGQGPEFLTYFNYEAQPDKSGLPSDRFSAERPEGSISTLTIQRTEQRDSAMYRCASSPFPGTGGTGELFFGEGSRLTVL.

This clone has more than one count but fewer than ten. This chain links TRBV28 with TRBJ1-2, with 7 bases identical to TRBD1. Germline CDR1 MDHEN, CDR2 SYDVKM. There are 14 residues in the CDR3. J gave up 4 bases and V 1 base, and 3 bases lay outside the gene matches. CDR3: CASSLLGTAYGYTF. Written as DNA, the CDR3 is TGTGCCAGCAGTTTATTAGGGACAGCCTATGGCTACACCTTC.

V usage is TRBV5-6 and J usage is TRBJ1-2, with a tentative D call TRBD1 (6 bases). The CDR3 loop spans 14 amino acids. Trimming pared 5 bases from V and 6 bases from J, leaving 17 bases between. Germline V lookup: CDR1 SGHDT, CDR2 YYEEEE. The CDR3 coding sequence is TGTGCCAGCAGACAGGGACCACTGCTAGATGGCTACACCTTC. It is translated as CASRQGPLLDGYTF.

The chain is built from TRBV6-6 and TRBJ1-4; 7 positions agree with TRBD1. There are 15 residues in the CDR3. Germline V lookup: CDR1 MNHNY, CDR2 SVGAGI (reference sequence). The trim removed 0 bases at V and 8 bases at J, leaving 6 bases unmatched. The CDR3 spells CASSYSLAGGEKLFF. CDR3 bases: TGTGCCAGCAGTTACTCATTGGCAGGGGGAGAAAAACTGTTTTTT.

This chain joins TRBV19 and TRBJ2-3; possible D gene TRBD2, 5 bases. Trimming cost V 1 base and J 6 bases, with 17 bases left between them. The CDR3 is made up of 16 amino acids. Germline V gives CDR1 LNHDA, CDR2 SQIVND (reference sequence). The CDR3 nucleotides read TGTGCCAGTAGTATAGGTCGGCGGGCCCTGGGTGATACGCAGTATTTT. Protein: CASSIGRRALGDTQYF.

The V and J genes are TRBV7-2 and TRBJ2-2; tentative D call: TRBD1 (6 bases). V lost 0 bases, J lost 4 bases, and 15 bases lay in between. Germline V gene lookup returns CDR1 SGHTA and CDR2 FQGNSA. CDR3 length: 17 residues. The CDR3 DNA reads TGTGCCAGCAGCTTAGCCGGGGTAGGGACAATCACCGGGGAGCTGTTTTTT. Its protein is CASSLAGVGTITGELFF.

In its sample, this clone was seen a few times. The chain employs TRBV9 and TRBJ2-7; D might be TRBD1 (6 bases). Trimming left V 4 bases short and J 6 bases short, with 14 bases between. The germline V gene has CDR1 SGDLS and CDR2 YYNGEE. The CDR3 sequence is 13 residues long. CDR3 in amino acids: CASSSGVLGEQYF. The CDR3 bases are TGTGCCAGCAGCTCAGGGGTTCTCGGCGAGCAGTACTTC.

The chain couples TRBV11-2 to TRBJ2-1, with unresolved D. Trimming removed 0 bases at V and 12 bases at J, with 9 bases between. Germline lookup yields CDR1 SGHAT and CDR2 FQNNGV. The length of the CDR3 is 12 residues. The CDR3 nucleotides are TGTGCCAGCAGCTTAGATCGTGGCAGGCAGTTCTTC. It encodes CASSLDRGRQFF.

V and J are TRBV27 and TRBJ2-2; 11 nucleotides align to TRBD2. Germline CDR1 reads MNHEY; CDR2 reads SMNVEV (reference sequence). J was trimmed by 3 bases and V by 7 bases; bases with no gene match: 4. This CDR3 region has 15 residues. CDR3 nucleotide sequence: TGTGCCAGCACGGGACTAGCGGACCACACCGGGGAGCTGTTTTTT. The encoded protein is CASTGLADHTGELFF.

This chain connects TRBV4-2 to TRBJ2-7; a weak D match, TRBD1 (5 bases). Germline V CDR1 and CDR2: LGHNA, YNFKEQ. The germline V and J ends were trimmed by 1 base and 5 bases, with 9 bases remaining between them. This CDR3 contains 13 residues. CDR3 sequence (DNA): TGTGCCAGCAGCCAAGGCAGGGCCGACGAGCAGTACTTC. This codes for CASSQGRADEQYF.

In its sample, this clone was seen a few times. The V call is TRBV5-1, the J call TRBJ2-5; D might be TRBD2 (5 bases). CDR1 is SGHRS and CDR2 is YFSETQ in the germline V gene. V was cut by 0 bases and J by 4 bases, with 13 bases left in between. CDR3 length: 15 amino acids. The CDR3 DNA is TGCGCCAGCAGCTTGGGGACTCCTGTGGGAGAGACCCAGTACTTC. Translating gives CASSLGTPVGETQYF. The variable domain in full, completed from reference TRBV5-1 and TRBJ2-5, reads KAGVTQTPRYLIKTRGQQVTLSCSPISGHRSVSWYQQTPGQGLQFLFEYFSETQRNKGNFPGRFSGRQFSNSRSEMNVSTLELGDSALYLCASSLGTPVGETQYFGPGTRLLVL.

The chain recombines TRBV6-5 with TRBJ2-3; D uncertain. V lost 2 bases to trimming and J lost 2 bases, with 8 bases between them. This CDR3 spans 14 amino acids. Germline CDR1 reads MNHEY; CDR2 reads SVGAGI. The CDR3: CASSYTASTDTQYF. CDR3 coding DNA: TGTGCCAGCAGTTACACTGCCTCCACAGATACGCAGTATTTT.

The CDR3 loop reads CASSPPHSSYNEQFF. CDR3 bases: TGTGCCAGCTCCCCTCCCCACAGCTCCTACAATGAGCAGTTCTTC. J is TRBJ2-1 and V is TRBV18; D unclear. Looked up from germline, CDR1 is KGHSH and CDR2 is LQKENI. CDR3 size: 15 residues. Trimming left V 6 bases short and J 0 bases short, with 12 bases between.

The chain employs TRBV2 and TRBJ2-1; 8 nucleotides line up with TRBD2. Germline V lookup: CDR1 SNHLY, CDR2 FYNNEI. CDR3 length: 15 amino acids. V lost 4 bases, J lost 8 bases, and 10 bases stayed unmatched. CDR3 loop: CASSGAGAKMDEQFF. CDR3 coding DNA: TGTGCCAGCAGTGGAGCGGGGGCGAAGATGGATGAGCAGTTCTTC.

This clone was seen more than once but under ten times. The chain carries TRBV2 and TRBJ2-5, with 7 bases fitting TRBD1. Trimming cost V 8 bases and J 5 bases; bases outside gene matches: 11. CDR3 length: 14 amino acids. Germline loops: CDR1 SNHLY, CDR2 FYNNEI. In DNA form, the CDR3 reads TGTGCCAGCCGCTGGACAGGCGCATTGGAGACCCAGTACTTC. Amino acid sequence: CASRWTGALETQYF.